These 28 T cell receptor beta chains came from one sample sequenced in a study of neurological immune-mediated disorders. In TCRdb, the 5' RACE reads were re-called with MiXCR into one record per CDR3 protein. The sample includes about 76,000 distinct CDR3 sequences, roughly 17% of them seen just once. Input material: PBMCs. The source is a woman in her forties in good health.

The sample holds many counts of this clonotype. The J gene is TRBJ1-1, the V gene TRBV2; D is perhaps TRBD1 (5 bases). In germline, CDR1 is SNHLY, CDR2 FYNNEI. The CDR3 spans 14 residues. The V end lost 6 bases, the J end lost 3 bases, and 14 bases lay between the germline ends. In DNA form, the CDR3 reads TGTGCCAGCAGGTATGGCAGGGAATACACTGAAGCTTTCTTT. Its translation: CASRYGREYTEAFF.

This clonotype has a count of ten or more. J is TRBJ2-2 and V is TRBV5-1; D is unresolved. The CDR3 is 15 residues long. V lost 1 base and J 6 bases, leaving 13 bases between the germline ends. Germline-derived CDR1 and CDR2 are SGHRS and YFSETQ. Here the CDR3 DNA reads TGCGCCAGCAGCTTGCAAGGCACGGGTGCCGGGGAGCTGTTTTTT. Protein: CASSLQGTGAGELFF.

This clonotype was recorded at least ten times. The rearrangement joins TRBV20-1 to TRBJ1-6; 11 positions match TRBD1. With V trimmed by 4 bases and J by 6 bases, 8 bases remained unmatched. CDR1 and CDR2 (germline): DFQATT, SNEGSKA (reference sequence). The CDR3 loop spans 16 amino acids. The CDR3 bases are TGCAGTGCTATAGGCCGGGACAGGGGGATTAATTCACCCCTCCACTTT. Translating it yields CSAIGRDRGINSPLHF.

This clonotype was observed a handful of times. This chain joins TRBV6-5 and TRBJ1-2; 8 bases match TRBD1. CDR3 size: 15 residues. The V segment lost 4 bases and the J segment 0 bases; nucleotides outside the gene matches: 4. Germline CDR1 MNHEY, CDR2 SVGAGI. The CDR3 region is CASSLTGATNYGYTF. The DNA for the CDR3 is TGTGCCAGCAGTTTGACAGGGGCTACTAACTATGGCTACACCTTC.

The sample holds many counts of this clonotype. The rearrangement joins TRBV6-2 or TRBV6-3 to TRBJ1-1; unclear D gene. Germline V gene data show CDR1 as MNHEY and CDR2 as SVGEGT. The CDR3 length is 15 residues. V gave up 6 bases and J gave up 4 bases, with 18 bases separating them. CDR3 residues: CASSWVGFRGTEAFF. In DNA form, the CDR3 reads TGTGCCAGCAGCTGGGTAGGCTTCCGAGGCACTGAAGCTTTCTTT.

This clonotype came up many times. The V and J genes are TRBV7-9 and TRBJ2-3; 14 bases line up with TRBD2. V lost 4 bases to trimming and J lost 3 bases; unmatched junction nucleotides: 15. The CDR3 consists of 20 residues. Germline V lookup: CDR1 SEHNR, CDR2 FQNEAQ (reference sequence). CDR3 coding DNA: TGTGCCAGCAGCTCCCCCTTTTTCCGACTAGCGGGGGGGCCAACAGATACGCAGTATTTT. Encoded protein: CASSSPFFRLAGGPTDTQYF.

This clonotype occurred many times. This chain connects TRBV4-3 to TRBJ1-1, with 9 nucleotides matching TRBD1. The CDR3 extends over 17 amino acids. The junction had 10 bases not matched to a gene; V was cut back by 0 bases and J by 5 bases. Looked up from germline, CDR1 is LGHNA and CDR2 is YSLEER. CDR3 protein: CASSQDYTGGGKTEAFF. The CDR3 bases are TGCGCCAGCAGCCAAGATTATACAGGGGGCGGAAAAACTGAAGCTTTCTTT.

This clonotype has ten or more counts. The CDR3, as DNA: TGTGCCAGCCGGGACTACAATGAGCAGTTCTTC. Translation: CASRDYNEQFF. V and J are TRBV25-1 and TRBJ2-1, with D maybe TRBD2 (5 bases). Germline V lookup: CDR1 MGHDK, CDR2 SYGVNS. V lost 8 bases and J 3 bases, leaving 5 bases between the germline ends. The CDR3 sequence is 11 residues long.

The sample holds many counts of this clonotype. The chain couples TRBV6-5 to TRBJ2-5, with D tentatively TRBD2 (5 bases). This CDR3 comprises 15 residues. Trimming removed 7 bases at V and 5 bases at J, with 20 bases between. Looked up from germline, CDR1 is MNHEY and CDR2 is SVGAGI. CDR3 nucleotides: TGTGCCAGCAAAGGCGGGCCCCTCGAATCGGAGACCCAGTACTTC. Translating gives CASKGGPLESETQYF.

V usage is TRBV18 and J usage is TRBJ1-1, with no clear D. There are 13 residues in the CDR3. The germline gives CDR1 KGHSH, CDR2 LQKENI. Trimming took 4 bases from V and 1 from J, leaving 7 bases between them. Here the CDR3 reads CASSLHQNTEAFF. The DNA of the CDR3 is TGTGCCAGCTCACTTCATCAGAACACTGAAGCTTTCTTT.

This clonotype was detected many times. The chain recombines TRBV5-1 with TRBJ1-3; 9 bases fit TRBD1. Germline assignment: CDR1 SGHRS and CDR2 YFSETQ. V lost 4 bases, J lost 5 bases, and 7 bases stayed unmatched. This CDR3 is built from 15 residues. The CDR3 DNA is TGCGCCAGCAGCGCCGGGACAGGGCCTAGAAACACCATATATTTT. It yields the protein CASSAGTGPRNTIYF.

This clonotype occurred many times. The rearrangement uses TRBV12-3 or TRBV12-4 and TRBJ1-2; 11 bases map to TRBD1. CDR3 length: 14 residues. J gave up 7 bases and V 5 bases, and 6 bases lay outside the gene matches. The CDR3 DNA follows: TGTGCCAGCAGTCCTCTGGACAGGGGGCTTGGCTACACCTTC. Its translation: CASSPLDRGLGYTF.

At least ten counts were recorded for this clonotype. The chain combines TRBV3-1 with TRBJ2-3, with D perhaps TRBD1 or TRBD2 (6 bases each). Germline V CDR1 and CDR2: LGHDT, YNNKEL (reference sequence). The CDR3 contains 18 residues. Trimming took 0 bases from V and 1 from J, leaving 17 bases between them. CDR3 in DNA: TGTGCCAGCAGCCAAGATGCCGGCGCAGGGGAGGGCACAGATACGCAGTATTTT. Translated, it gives CASSQDAGAGEGTDTQYF.

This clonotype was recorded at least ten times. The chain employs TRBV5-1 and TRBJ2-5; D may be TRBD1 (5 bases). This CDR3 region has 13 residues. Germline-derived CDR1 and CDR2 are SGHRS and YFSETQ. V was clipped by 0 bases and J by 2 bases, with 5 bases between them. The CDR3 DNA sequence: TGCGCCAGCAGCTTGGACAGGCAAGAGACCCAGTACTTC. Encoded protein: CASSLDRQETQYF.

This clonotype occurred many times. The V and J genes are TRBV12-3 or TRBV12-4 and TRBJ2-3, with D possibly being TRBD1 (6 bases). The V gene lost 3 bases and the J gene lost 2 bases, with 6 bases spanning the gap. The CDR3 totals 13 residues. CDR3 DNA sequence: TGTGCCAGCAGTTTGGGGGCCACAGATACGCAGTATTTT. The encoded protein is CASSLGATDTQYF.

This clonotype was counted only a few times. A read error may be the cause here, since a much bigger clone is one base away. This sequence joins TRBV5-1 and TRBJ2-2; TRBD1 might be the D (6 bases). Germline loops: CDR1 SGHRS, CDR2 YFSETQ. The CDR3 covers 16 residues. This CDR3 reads CASSLLGTHNTGKLFF. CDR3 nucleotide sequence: TGCGCCAGCAGCTTATTGGGGACACATAACACCGGGAAGCTGTTTTTT.

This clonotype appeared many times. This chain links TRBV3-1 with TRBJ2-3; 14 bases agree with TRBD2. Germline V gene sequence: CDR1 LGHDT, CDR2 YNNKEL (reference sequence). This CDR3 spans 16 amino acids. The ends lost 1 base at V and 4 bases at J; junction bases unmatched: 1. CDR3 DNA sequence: TGTGCCAGCAGCCAAGGACTAGCGGGGGGGTCAGATACGCAGTATTTT. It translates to CASSQGLAGGSDTQYF.

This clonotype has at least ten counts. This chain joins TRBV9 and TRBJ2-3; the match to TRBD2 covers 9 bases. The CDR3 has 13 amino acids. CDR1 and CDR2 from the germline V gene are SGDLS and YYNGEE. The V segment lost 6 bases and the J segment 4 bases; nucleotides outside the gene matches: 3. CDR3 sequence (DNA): TGTGCCAGCAACAGACTAGCGGCAGATACGCAGTATTTT. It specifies CASNRLAADTQYF.

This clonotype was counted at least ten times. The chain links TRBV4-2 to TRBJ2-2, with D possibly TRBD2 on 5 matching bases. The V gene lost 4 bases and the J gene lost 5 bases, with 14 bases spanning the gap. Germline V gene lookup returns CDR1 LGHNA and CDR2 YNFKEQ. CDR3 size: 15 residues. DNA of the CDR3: TGTGCCAGCAGCCCTAACGGGGAAAGAACCGGGGAGCTGTTTTTT. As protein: CASSPNGERTGELFF.

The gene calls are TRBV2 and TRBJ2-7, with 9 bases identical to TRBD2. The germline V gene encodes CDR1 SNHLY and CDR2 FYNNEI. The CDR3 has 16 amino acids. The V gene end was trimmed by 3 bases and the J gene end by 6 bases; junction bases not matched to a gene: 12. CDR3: CASSDLLGLAGPEQYF. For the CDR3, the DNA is TGTGCCAGCAGTGATCTATTAGGGCTAGCGGGGCCCGAGCAGTACTTC.

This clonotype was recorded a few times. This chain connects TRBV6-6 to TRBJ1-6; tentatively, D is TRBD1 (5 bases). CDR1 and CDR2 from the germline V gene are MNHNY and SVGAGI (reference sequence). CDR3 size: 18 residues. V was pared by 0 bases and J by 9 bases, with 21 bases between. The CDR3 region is CASSYSIGGGTGGSPLHF. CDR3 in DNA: TGTGCCAGCAGTTACTCCATCGGCGGAGGGACGGGGGGTTCACCCCTCCACTTT.

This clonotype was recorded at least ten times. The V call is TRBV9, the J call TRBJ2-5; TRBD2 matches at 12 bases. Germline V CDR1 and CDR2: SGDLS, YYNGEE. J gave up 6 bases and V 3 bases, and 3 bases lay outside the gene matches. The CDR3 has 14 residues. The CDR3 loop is CASSGGLAGQTQYF. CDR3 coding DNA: TGTGCCAGCAGCGGCGGACTAGCGGGGCAGACCCAGTACTTC.

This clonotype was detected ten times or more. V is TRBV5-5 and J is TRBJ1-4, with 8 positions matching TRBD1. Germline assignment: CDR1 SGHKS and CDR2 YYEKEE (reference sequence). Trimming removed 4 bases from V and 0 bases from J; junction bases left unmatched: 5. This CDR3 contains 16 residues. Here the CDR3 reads CASSRQGIATNEKLFF. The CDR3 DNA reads TGTGCCAGCAGCCGACAGGGGATTGCAACTAATGAAAAACTGTTTTTT.

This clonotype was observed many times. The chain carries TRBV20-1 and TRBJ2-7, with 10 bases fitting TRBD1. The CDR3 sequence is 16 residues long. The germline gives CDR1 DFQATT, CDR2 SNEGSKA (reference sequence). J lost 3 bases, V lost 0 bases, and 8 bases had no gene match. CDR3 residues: CSARDPEGQGIYEQYF. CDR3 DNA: TGCAGTGCTAGAGACCCGGAGGGACAGGGGATCTACGAGCAGTACTTC.

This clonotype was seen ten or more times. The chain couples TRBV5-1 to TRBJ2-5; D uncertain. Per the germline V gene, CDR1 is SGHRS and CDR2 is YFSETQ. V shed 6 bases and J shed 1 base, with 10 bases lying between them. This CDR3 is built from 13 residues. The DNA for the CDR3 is TGCGCCAGCAAGTCACAGTCCCAAGAGACCCAGTACTTC. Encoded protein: CASKSQSQETQYF.

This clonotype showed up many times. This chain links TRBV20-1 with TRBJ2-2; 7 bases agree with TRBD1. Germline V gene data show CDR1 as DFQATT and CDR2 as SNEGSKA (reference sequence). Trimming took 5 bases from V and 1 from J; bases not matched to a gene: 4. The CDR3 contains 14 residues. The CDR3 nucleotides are TGCAGTGCTGCGAGGACAGGGAACACCGGGGAGCTGTTTTTT. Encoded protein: CSAARTGNTGELFF.

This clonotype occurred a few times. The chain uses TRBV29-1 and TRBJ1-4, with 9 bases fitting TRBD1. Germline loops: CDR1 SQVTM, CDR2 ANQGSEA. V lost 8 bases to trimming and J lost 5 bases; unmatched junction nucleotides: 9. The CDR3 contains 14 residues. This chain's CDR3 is CSFSPGTGNEKLFF. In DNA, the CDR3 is TGCAGCTTCTCACCCGGGACAGGGAATGAAAAACTGTTTTTT.

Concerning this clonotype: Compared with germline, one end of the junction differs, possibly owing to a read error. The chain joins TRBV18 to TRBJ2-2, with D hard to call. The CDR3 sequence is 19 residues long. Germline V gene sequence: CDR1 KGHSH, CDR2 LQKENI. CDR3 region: CASSPWFKSPTANTRELFF. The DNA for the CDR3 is TGTGCCAGTTCACCGTGGTTTAAGAGCCCAACCGCGAACACCAGGGAGCTGTTTTTT.